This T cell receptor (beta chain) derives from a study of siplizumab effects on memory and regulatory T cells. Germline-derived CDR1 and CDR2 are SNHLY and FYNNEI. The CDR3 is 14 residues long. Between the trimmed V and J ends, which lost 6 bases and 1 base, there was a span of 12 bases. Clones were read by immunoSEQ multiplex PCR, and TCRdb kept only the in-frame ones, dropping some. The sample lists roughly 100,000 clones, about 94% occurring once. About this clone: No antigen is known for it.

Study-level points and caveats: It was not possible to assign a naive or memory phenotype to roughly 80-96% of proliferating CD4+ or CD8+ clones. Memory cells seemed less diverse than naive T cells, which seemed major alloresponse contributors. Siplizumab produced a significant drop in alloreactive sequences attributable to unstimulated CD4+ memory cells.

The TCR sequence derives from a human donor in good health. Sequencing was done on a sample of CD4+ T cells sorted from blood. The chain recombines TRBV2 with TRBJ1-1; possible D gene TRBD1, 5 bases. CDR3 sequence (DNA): TGTGCCAGCAGGGAGGGACGGTGGAACACTGAAGCTTTCTTT. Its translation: CASREGRWNTEAFF.